The subject of this entry is one TCR beta chain. As for time point: pre-treatment baseline. These data originate in a study of blood T cell dynamics during melanoma immunotherapy. TCRdb's copy holds only in-frame clones and misses some; the assay was immunoSEQ multiplex PCR. The sample gives around 26,000 clones, around 88% of which show up once; about 4.9% is in the top ten. With 5 bases removed from V and 1 base from J, the gap between germline ends came to 7 bases. The CDR3 contains 13 residues. Germline CDR1 reads SGHRS; CDR2 reads YFSETQ. The material sequenced was blood, taken from a patient treated with checkpoint blockade. This chain connects TRBV5-1 to TRBJ1-3; the D is unclear. The receptor comes from a human donor with melanoma. The chain's CDR3 is CASSRGSGNTIYF. The CDR3 bases are TGCGCCAGCAGTCGTGGTTCTGGAAACACCATATATTTT.